Listed here are 9 T cell receptor beta chains from one sample, sequenced in a study of blood T cell repertoires in COVID-19. Method: immunoSEQ multiplex PCR; TCRdb's copy keeps in-frame clones and lacks some. The table includes some 86,000 clones, approximately 90% detected once. Sample: peripheral blood. The receptors here all came from a human donor with active COVID-19. The donor label of this sample is uncertain.

The gene calls are TRBV9 and TRBJ1-3; D ambiguous. V was trimmed by 0 bases and J by 4 bases, leaving 14 bases between them. In germline, CDR1 is SGDLS, CDR2 YYNGEE. The CDR3 covers 16 residues. The CDR3 protein is CASSVATGELGNTIYF. CDR3 DNA: TGTGCCAGCAGCGTAGCTACGGGAGAGCTGGGAAACACCATATATTTT.

V is TRBV25-1 and J is TRBJ2-3; 9 bases are shared with TRBD2. Germline CDR1 reads MGHDK; CDR2 reads SYGVNS. The CDR3 length is 13 residues. Germline trimming cut 7 bases from V and 1 base from J; bases unmatched to any gene: 0. The CDR3 here is CASTSGGTDTQYF. CDR3 DNA: TGTGCCAGCACTAGCGGGGGCACAGATACGCAGTATTTT.

This clone was observed a single time. The chain combines TRBV6-5 with TRBJ2-1, with D perhaps matching TRBD2 (6 bases). The V end was cut by 0 bases, the J end by 9 bases, with 12 bases between. This CDR3 has 14 amino acids. The germline gives CDR1 MNHEY, CDR2 SVGAGI. The CDR3 nucleotides are TGTGCCAGCAGTTACTCGACCGTCGGGGGTGAGCAGTTCTTC. Translation gives CASSYSTVGGEQFF.

This clone has only one observation. The chain carries TRBV18 and TRBJ1-6, with D unresolved. The germline V and J ends were trimmed by 3 bases and 0 bases, with 12 bases remaining between them. Per germline, CDR1 KGHSH and CDR2 LQKENI. The CDR3 is made up of 17 amino acids. This chain's CDR3 is CASSPNRRSSYNSPLHF. CDR3 coding DNA: TGTGCCAGCTCACCTAACCGACGGAGCTCCTATAATTCACCCCTCCACTTT.

The rearrangement links TRBV29-1 to TRBJ2-7; 7 bases line up with TRBD1. The V and J ends lost 0 bases and 5 bases, in that order; junction bases with no gene match: 7. The CDR3 is 14 amino acids. Germline V gives CDR1 SQVTM, CDR2 ANQGSEA. The CDR3 coding sequence is TGCAGCGTTGAAGATGGAGAGGGGGCAGACGAGCAGTACTTC. Translation: CSVEDGEGADEQYF.

This clone was recorded only once. The chain recombines TRBV15 with TRBJ2-7; the D is unclear. The germline CDR1 and CDR2 sequences are LNHNV and YYDKDF (reference sequence). V shed 1 base and J shed 2 bases, with 6 bases lying between them. This CDR3 region has 13 residues. The CDR3 spells CATSRGEAYEQYF. CDR3 bases: TGTGCCACCAGCAGAGGTGAGGCCTACGAGCAGTACTTC.

V usage is TRBV10-2 and J usage is TRBJ2-7; TRBD1 aligns across 7 bases. The CDR3 loop spans 15 amino acids. Germline CDR1 WSHSY, CDR2 SAAADI. The ends lost 3 bases at V and 5 bases at J; junction bases unmatched: 10. The CDR3 reads CASSDPLDRLNEQYF. The CDR3 bases are TGCGCCAGCAGTGACCCTCTGGACAGGCTTAACGAGCAGTACTTC.

J is TRBJ2-5 and V is TRBV28, with D maybe TRBD1 (6 bases). Per germline, CDR1 MDHEN and CDR2 SYDVKM. V was clipped by 2 bases and J by 5 bases, with 21 bases between them. The CDR3 loop spans 17 amino acids. The CDR3 protein is CASSLPTILQGEETQYF. The CDR3, as DNA: TGTGCCAGCAGTTTACCGACAATCCTACAGGGAGAGGAGACCCAGTACTTC.

This chain connects TRBV18 to TRBJ1-1, with 10 bases matching TRBD1. J lost 5 bases, V lost 3 bases, and 6 bases had no gene match. The germline V gene has CDR1 KGHSH and CDR2 LQKENI. The CDR3 runs to 15 residues. CDR3 DNA sequence: TGTGCCAGCTCACCGCAGGACAGGGGGTATACTGAAGCTTTCTTT. The encoded protein is CASSPQDRGYTEAFF.